The source of this T cell receptor beta chain is a study of response to subunit inactivated influenza vaccine. This clonotype came up a few times. TCRdb called the RT-PCR reads again in MiXCR, with one record for every CDR3 protein. The top ten clones hold approximately 3% of a sample with roughly 500,000 distinct CDR3 sequences, 20% to 25% of them seen once. In addition, the sample was reused for a study of T cells expressing NK-cell markers. Per that paper: Making the TCR beta cDNA relied on 5'RACE template switching with UMIs.

The TCR originated in a middle-aged man who received an inactivated influenza vaccine. The source material was CD4+ T cells sorted from PBMCs, sampled about 13 days after vaccination.

CDR3 nucleotides: TGTGCCAGCAGCTTAATCCAGGGAATAGATACCGGGGAGCTGTTTTTT. Translated: CASSLIQGIDTGELFF. The chain links TRBV7-6 to TRBJ2-2, with D perhaps TRBD1 (5 bases). Germline V gene data show CDR1 as SGHVS and CDR2 as FNYEAQ. CDR3 size: 16 residues. With 2 bases removed from V and 5 bases from J, the gap between germline ends came to 15 bases.